Shown below are 29 T cell receptor beta chains from a single sample sequenced in a study of T cell responses to AZD1222 COVID-19 vaccine. Only in-frame clones appear in the TCRdb table, and some are missing; sequencing was by immunoSEQ multiplex PCR. The sample lists 80,000 or so clones, nearly 90% occurring once. Here the sequenced sample was peripheral blood, taken on day 0 of AZD1222 vaccination. Receptors were obtained from an adult in good health.

In this sample, this clone turned up a few times. This chain links TRBV3-1 (or the pseudogene TRBV3-2) with TRBJ1-5; a weak D match, TRBD1 (5 bases). This CDR3 has 14 residues. Trimming left V 1 base short and J 2 bases short, with 6 bases between. Germline V gene sequence: CDR1 LGHDT, CDR2 YNNKEL (reference sequence). CDR3 protein: CASSQGGGNQPQHF. DNA for the CDR3: TGTGCCAGCAGCCAAGGGGGGGGCAATCAGCCCCAGCATTTT.

The chain has TRBV14 and TRBJ2-1; TRBD2 aligns across 14 bases. Germline V lookup: CDR1 SGHDN, CDR2 FVKESK. This CDR3 region has 18 residues. The ends lost 4 bases at V and 4 bases at J; junction bases unmatched: 9. CDR3: CASSPRLAGGPGYNEQFF. Here the CDR3 DNA reads TGTGCCAGCAGCCCGAGACTAGCGGGAGGGCCGGGGTACAATGAGCAGTTCTTC.

This chain connects TRBV5-1 to TRBJ1-1; D remains unclear. V dropped 4 bases and J dropped 0 bases, with 22 bases sitting between them. This CDR3 has 18 amino acids. The germline gives CDR1 SGHRS, CDR2 YFSETQ. In DNA, the CDR3 is TGCGCCAGCAGCACCTACCCCGAACCTTTGCCGTTGAACACTGAAGCTTTCTTT. It is translated as CASSTYPEPLPLNTEAFF.

This clone was seen a handful of times. The chain links TRBV29-1 to TRBJ1-4; TRBD1 might be the D (6 bases). From germline, CDR1 is SQVTM and CDR2 ANQGSEA. The CDR3 has 14 amino acids. Deletions cut 1 base from V and 0 bases from J, with 6 bases between. The CDR3 reads CSVEGTATNEKLFF. CDR3 DNA: TGCAGCGTTGAAGGGACAGCAACTAATGAAAAACTGTTTTTT.

This sequence joins TRBV4-1 and TRBJ1-2; perhaps TRBD1 as D (5 bases). Trimming cost V 2 bases and J 3 bases, with 13 bases left between them. Germline CDR1 MGHRA, CDR2 YSYEKL. The CDR3 extends over 15 amino acids. The CDR3 DNA is TGCGCCAGCAGCCAACCGACAGCGGCTGACTATGGCTACACCTTC. It encodes CASSQPTAADYGYTF.

A few counts support this clone. V usage is TRBV3-1 (or the pseudogene TRBV3-2) and J usage is TRBJ2-7, with D perhaps TRBD1 or TRBD2 (5 bases each). The CDR3 sequence is 17 residues long. V was clipped by 4 bases and J by 6 bases, with 25 bases between them. CDR1 and CDR2 (germline): LGHDT, YNNKEL (reference sequence). The CDR3: CASSPLYGTTSAGEQYF. In DNA, the CDR3 is TGTGCCAGCAGCCCCTTGTACGGGACGACGTCAGCAGGCGAGCAGTACTTC.

CDR3 protein: CASSLPGLAGETQYF. The CDR3 DNA is TGTGCCAGCAGCTTACCCGGACTAGCGGGAGAGACCCAGTACTTC. The J gene is TRBJ2-5, the V gene TRBV11-2, with 11 bases that match TRBD2. Germline V gene lookup returns CDR1 SGHAT and CDR2 FQNNGV. After removal of 2 bases from V and 4 bases from J, the junction contained 3 bases not matched to a gene. The CDR3 length is 15 residues.

The chain carries TRBV6-5 and TRBJ1-2; D call uncertain. Germline CDR1 reads MNHEY; CDR2 reads SVGAGI. V was shortened by 2 bases and J by 5 bases, with 12 bases between the two germline ends. The length of the CDR3 is 14 residues. The CDR3 here is CASSYSGNEYGYTF. The CDR3 nucleotides read TGTGCCAGCAGTTACAGCGGGAATGAATATGGCTACACCTTC.

The V and J genes are TRBV19 and TRBJ1-1; tentative D call: TRBD1 (6 bases). CDR1 is LNHDA, CDR2 SQIVND, per germline (reference sequence). V gave up 5 bases and J gave up 3 bases, with 16 bases separating them. The CDR3 length is 15 residues. The CDR3 spells CASSASPGAYTEAFF. The CDR3 DNA reads as TGTGCCAGTAGTGCGTCTCCGGGGGCGTACACTGAAGCTTTCTTT.

V is TRBV30 and J is TRBJ1-5, with 9 bases lining up with TRBD1. The CDR3 covers 14 residues. Looked up from germline, CDR1 is GTSNPN and CDR2 is SVGIG (reference sequence). Trimming removed 2 bases from V and 4 bases from J; junction bases left unmatched: 3. The CDR3 here is CAWSPGTGNQPQHF. The DNA of the CDR3 is TGTGCCTGGAGTCCAGGGACAGGGAATCAGCCCCAGCATTTT.

The chain is built from TRBV19 and TRBJ1-6, with D perhaps matching TRBD1 (5 bases). CDR1 and CDR2 from the germline V gene are LNHDA and SQIVND (reference sequence). Trimming cost V 5 bases and J 8 bases, with 10 bases left between them. The CDR3 runs 13 residues. In DNA, the CDR3 is TGTGCCAGTAGTGGTCAACAGGATTCACCCCTCCACTTT. This sequence encodes CASSGQQDSPLHF. The whole variable domain, remainder taken from reference TRBV19 and TRBJ1-6, is DGGITQSPKYLFRKEGQNVTLSCEQNLNHDAMYWYRQDPGQGLRLIYYSQIVNDFQKGDIAEGYSVSREKKESFPLTVTSAQKNPTAFYLCASSGQQDSPLHFGNGTRLTVT.

The chain employs TRBV4-2 and TRBJ2-7; D may be TRBD2 (5 bases). The V end was cut by 6 bases, the J end by 2 bases, with 17 bases between. The germline CDR1 and CDR2 sequences are LGHNA and YNFKEQ. This CDR3 spans 15 amino acids. The CDR3 nucleotides are TGTGCCAGCAGACCAAGCGCGGGCCCTGCCTACGAGCAGTACTTC. This gives the protein CASRPSAGPAYEQYF.

This clone has a handful of counts. The chain recombines TRBV14 with TRBJ2-5; D is possibly TRBD2 (5 bases). V shed 4 bases and J shed 5 bases, with 17 bases lying between them. This CDR3 is 15 amino acids long. Germline assignment: CDR1 SGHDN and CDR2 FVKESK. Here the CDR3 DNA reads TGTGCCAGCAGCCGATTTGGGCTAGCAGGCGAGACCCAGTACTTC. Amino acids: CASSRFGLAGETQYF.

V usage is TRBV24-1 and J usage is TRBJ1-3; 7 bases line up with TRBD1. V trimming: 3 bases; J trimming: 4 bases; junction bases outside the gene matches: 5. The germline gives CDR1 KGHDR, CDR2 SFDVKD. The length of the CDR3 is 15 residues. The CDR3 here is CATSDPTDRGNTIYF. The CDR3 DNA reads as TGTGCCACCAGTGATCCCACGGACAGGGGAAACACCATATATTTT.

This chain joins TRBV18 and TRBJ2-5; 12 bases match TRBD2. Germline assignment: CDR1 KGHSH and CDR2 LQKENI. After removal of 3 bases from V and 5 bases from J, the junction contained 10 bases not matched to a gene. The CDR3 has 17 residues. DNA of the CDR3: TGTGCCAGCTCACCGGTGACTAGCGGGAGCGGTGCTGAGACCCAGTACTTC. Translated: CASSPVTSGSGAETQYF.

This chain connects TRBV19 to TRBJ1-1, with TRBD1 as a possible D gene (5 bases). Germline CDR1 is LNHDA and CDR2 is SQIVND (reference sequence). This CDR3 comprises 13 residues. V lost 7 bases and J 4 bases, leaving 13 bases between the germline ends. The CDR3 coding sequence is TGTGCCAGTATGAACCAGGGTTTCACTGAAGCTTTCTTT. As protein: CASMNQGFTEAFF. Complete variable domain (other parts from reference TRBV19 and TRBJ1-1): DGGITQSPKYLFRKEGQNVTLSCEQNLNHDAMYWYRQDPGQGLRLIYYSQIVNDFQKGDIAEGYSVSREKKESFPLTVTSAQKNPTAFYLCASMNQGFTEAFFGQGTRLTVV.

The chain carries TRBV12-3 or TRBV12-4 and TRBJ2-5; 11 positions match TRBD2. After removal of 7 bases from V and 5 bases from J, the junction contained 3 bases not matched to a gene. This CDR3 is 13 amino acids long. CDR3 in amino acids: CASTTSGSETQYF. CDR3 DNA: TGTGCCAGCACTACTAGCGGGAGTGAGACCCAGTACTTC.

The chain uses TRBV30 and TRBJ2-1, with a tentative D call TRBD2 (5 bases). The CDR3 length is 13 residues. Germline assignment: CDR1 GTSNPN and CDR2 SVGIG (reference sequence). Trimming shortened V by 1 base and J by 5 bases, and 9 bases separated the two germline ends. The DNA of the CDR3 is TGTGCCTGGAGTGATGGACTCAACAATGAGCAGTTCTTC. Amino acid sequence: CAWSDGLNNEQFF.

The chain links TRBV3-1 (or the pseudogene TRBV3-2) to TRBJ2-1, with D possibly matching TRBD2 (6 bases). This CDR3 region has 15 residues. In germline, CDR1 is LGHDT, CDR2 YNNKEL (reference sequence). Trimming cost V 3 bases and J 8 bases, with 17 bases left between them. The CDR3 bases are TGTGCCAGCAGCCACCCGAGGAGGGCCATCGATGAGCAGTTCTTC. It specifies CASSHPRRAIDEQFF.

V usage is TRBV6-2 or TRBV6-3 and J usage is TRBJ2-1, with TRBD2 matching over 14 bases. This CDR3 region has 20 residues. V was pared by 6 bases and J by 9 bases, with 22 bases of the junction left unmatched. Germline V gene data show CDR1 as MNHEY and CDR2 as SVGEGT. The CDR3 sequence: CASSPIGTSGSTYNAVEQFF. The CDR3 coding sequence is TGTGCCAGCAGCCCCATAGGGACTAGCGGGAGTACGTACAATGCTGTTGAGCAGTTCTTC.

This clone was recorded a few times. The J gene is TRBJ2-7, the V gene TRBV19; 12 positions match TRBD2. With 5 bases clipped from V and 6 bases from J, the junction kept 8 bases outside the gene matches. Germline CDR1 reads LNHDA; CDR2 reads SQIVND (reference sequence). CDR3 length: 15 residues. The CDR3 reads CASSATSGSSGEQYF. The CDR3 DNA reads TGTGCCAGTAGTGCGACTAGCGGGAGTTCTGGCGAGCAGTACTTC. The whole variable domain, filled in from reference TRBV19 and TRBJ2-7, reads DGGITQSPKYLFRKEGQNVTLSCEQNLNHDAMYWYRQDPGQGLRLIYYSQIVNDFQKGDIAEGYSVSREKKESFPLTVTSAQKNPTAFYLCASSATSGSSGEQYFGPGTRLTVT.

The J gene is TRBJ1-2, the V gene TRBV3-1 (or the pseudogene TRBV3-2); no reliable D call. CDR1 and CDR2 from the germline V gene are LGHDT and YNNKEL (reference sequence). Trimming took off 5 bases at V and 4 bases at J, with 11 bases between the two ends. The CDR3 is 13 residues long. CDR3 residues: CASSTDGVYGYTF. CDR3 coding DNA: TGTGCCAGCAGCACGGACGGAGTCTATGGCTACACCTTC.

This chain connects TRBV30 to TRBJ2-6; 8 bases map to TRBD1. CDR1 is GTSNPN and CDR2 is SVGIG in the germline V gene (reference sequence). This CDR3 is 18 amino acids long. Trimming cost V 8 bases and J 2 bases; bases outside gene matches: 17. For the CDR3, the DNA is TGTGCCGGAGGACAGGGAAGATTCACTGATCCTGGGGCCAACGTCCTGACTTTC. It codes for CAGGQGRFTDPGANVLTF. The full variable domain, with the rest looked up from reference TRBV30 and TRBJ2-6, is SQTIHQWPATLVQPVGSPLSLECTVEGTSNPNLYWYRQAAGRGLQLLFYSVGIGQISSEVPQNLSASRPQDRQFILSSKKLLLSDSGFYLCAGGQGRFTDPGANVLTFGAGSRLTVL.

The chain is built from TRBV3-1 (or the pseudogene TRBV3-2) and TRBJ2-3; TRBD1 agrees at 7 bases. The CDR3 is made up of 15 amino acids. CDR1 is LGHDT and CDR2 is YNNKEL in the germline V gene (reference sequence). With V trimmed by 7 bases and J by 2 bases, 9 bases remained unmatched. CDR3 bases: TGTGCCAGCACCGTAACAGGGGATTCCACAGATACGCAGTATTTT. Translated, it gives CASTVTGDSTDTQYF.

The DNA for the CDR3 is TGCGCCAGCAGCCAAGGACAGGGCTCCTACGAGCAGTACTTC. Its protein product is CASSQGQGSYEQYF. The chain has TRBV4-1 and TRBJ2-7; 7 bases are shared with TRBD1. Unmatched junction bases numbered 0, after V lost 1 base and J lost 0 bases. There are 14 residues in the CDR3. Germline CDR1 and CDR2: MGHRA and YSYEKL.

The chain employs TRBV3-1 (or the pseudogene TRBV3-2) and TRBJ2-7, with a tentative D call TRBD2 (5 bases). The V end lost 3 bases, the J end lost 5 bases, and 14 bases lay between the germline ends. The CDR3 is 14 residues long. CDR1 is LGHDT and CDR2 is YNNKEL in the germline V gene (reference sequence). CDR3 bases: TGTGCCAGCAGCCATTCTACTAGGGAGAACGAGCAGTACTTC. Encoded protein: CASSHSTRENEQYF.

The chain recombines TRBV19 with TRBJ2-7, with TRBD2 matching 7 bases. The J segment lost 1 base and the V segment lost 4 bases, leaving 4 bases of the junction unmatched. The CDR3 is 14 amino acids. Looked up from germline, CDR1 is LNHDA and CDR2 is SQIVND (reference sequence). CDR3 nucleotides: TGTGCCAGTAGTAGGGAGCGGGGTTCCTACGAGCAGTACTTC. Translation gives CASSRERGSYEQYF.

The rearrangement uses TRBV27 and TRBJ1-2; TRBD1 might be the D (5 bases). The germline CDR1 and CDR2 sequences are MNHEY and SMNVEV (reference sequence). The CDR3 extends over 12 amino acids. V dropped 5 bases and J dropped 2 bases, with 6 bases sitting between them. Here the CDR3 DNA reads TGTGCCAGCAGTCAGGGAAACTATGGCTACACCTTC. Translated, it gives CASSQGNYGYTF.

This clone appeared a single time. The chain has TRBV7-3 and TRBJ2-7, with 12 bases lining up with TRBD1. With V trimmed by 5 bases and J by 4 bases, 3 bases remained unmatched. CDR1 and CDR2 from the germline V gene are SGHTA and FQGTGA. The CDR3 loop spans 14 amino acids. The CDR3 nucleotides are TGTGCCAGCAGCCCGGGACAGGGGGCGTACGAGCAGTACTTC. Residues: CASSPGQGAYEQYF.